A selection of T cell receptor beta chains follows, all from one sample in a study of T-cell reconstitution after alpha-beta-depleted transplantation in children. TCRdb used MiXCR to reprocess the PCR reads, holding one entry per CDR3 protein. The table has a few hundred thousand distinct CDR3 sequences, about a tenth seen once. The source was PBMCs from the stem cell graft donor, collected from the stem cell graft. The receptors stem from a human donor who donated a stem cell graft to a child with acute myeloid leukemia. Each CDR3 is given with its conserved first and last residue. D genes are given only for firm matches. Size is stated for part of the rows, as once, few or many counts, or as a class when the clone is expanded.

j_gene: TRBJ2-6
abundance: few
v_gene: TRBV28
d_gene: -
CDR3aa: CASSPSGLSGANVLTF
CDR3nt: TGTGCCAGCAGTCCATCAGGCCTCTCTGGGGCCAACGTCCTGACTTTC

j_gene: TRBJ2-3
abundance: -
v_gene: TRBV12-3/TRBV12-4
d_gene: TRBD1
CDR3aa: CASSWGQSLTDTQYF
CDR3nt: TGTGCCAGCAGTTGGGGACAGTCTTTGACAGATACGCAGTATTTT

j_gene: TRBJ2-2
abundance: few
v_gene: TRBV5-5
d_gene: -
CDR3aa: CASSLTGPNTGELFF
CDR3nt: TGTGCCAGCAGCTTGACAGGGCCGAACACCGGGGAGCTGTTTTTT

j_gene: TRBJ2-5
abundance: once
v_gene: TRBV9
d_gene: TRBD2
CDR3aa: CASSVGPAGGLSAETQYF
CDR3nt: TGTGCCAGCAGCGTAGGCCCAGCGGGAGGGCTTTCGGCAGAGACCCAGTACTTC

j_gene: TRBJ1-2
abundance: -
v_gene: TRBV7-2
d_gene: -
CDR3aa: CASSLQVERAYGYTF
CDR3nt: TGTGCCAGCAGCTTACAAGTCGAGAGGGCCTATGGCTACACCTTC

j_gene: TRBJ2-3
abundance: -
v_gene: TRBV5-1
d_gene: TRBD2
CDR3aa: CASSLLAGGLSVTDTQYF
CDR3nt: TGCGCCAGCAGCCTCTTAGCGGGGGGGCTCTCGGTCACAGATACGCAGTATTTT

j_gene: TRBJ1-3
abundance: few
v_gene: TRBV6-1
d_gene: TRBD1
CDR3aa: CASSLGQVDSGNTIYF
CDR3nt: TGTGCCAGCAGCCTAGGACAGGTCGATTCTGGAAACACCATATATTTT

j_gene: TRBJ1-5
abundance: -
v_gene: TRBV20-1
d_gene: -
CDR3aa: CSARRRTEGRPQHF
CDR3nt: TGCAGTGCTAGACGGAGGACAGAGGGACGGCCCCAGCATTTT

j_gene: TRBJ1-1
abundance: few
v_gene: TRBV12-3/TRBV12-4
d_gene: -
CDR3aa: CASSYRHNTEAFF
CDR3nt: TGTGCCAGCAGTTATCGGCACAACACTGAAGCTTTCTTT

j_gene: TRBJ2-1
abundance: few
v_gene: TRBV20-1
d_gene: -
CDR3aa: CSAPRFHNEQFF
CDR3nt: TGCAGTGCTCCCAGGTTCCACAATGAGCAGTTCTTC

j_gene: TRBJ2-3
abundance: many
v_gene: TRBV29-1
d_gene: -
CDR3aa: CSVGRGGGTDTQYF
CDR3nt: TGCAGCGTTGGTCGCGGTGGGGGCACAGATACGCAGTATTTT

j_gene: TRBJ2-5
abundance: few
v_gene: TRBV20-1
d_gene: TRBD2
CDR3aa: CSAAPSGGTQETQYF
CDR3nt: TGCAGTGCTGCCCCTAGCGGGGGGACACAAGAGACCCAGTACTTC

j_gene: TRBJ2-1
abundance: -
v_gene: TRBV29-1
d_gene: -
CDR3aa: CSVGGSLGVREQFF
CDR3nt: TGCAGCGTTGGCGGCAGCCTTGGCGTTAGGGAGCAGTTCTTC

j_gene: TRBJ2-7
abundance: many
v_gene: TRBV30
d_gene: -
CDR3aa: CAWSGSPSSYEQYF
CDR3nt: TGTGCCTGGAGCGGGAGTCCTAGCTCCTACGAGCAGTACTTC

j_gene: TRBJ2-1
abundance: once
v_gene: TRBV7-9
d_gene: -
CDR3aa: CAISLALGTSSYNEQFF
CDR3nt: TGTGCCATCAGCTTAGCGCTAGGGACGAGCTCCTACAATGAGCAGTTCTTC

j_gene: TRBJ2-5
abundance: many
v_gene: TRBV6-5
d_gene: TRBD2
CDR3aa: CASSYSREGVQETQYF
CDR3nt: TGTGCCAGCAGTTACTCGCGGGAGGGCGTCCAAGAGACCCAGTACTTC

j_gene: TRBJ2-1
abundance: few
v_gene: TRBV6-4
d_gene: -
CDR3aa: CASSPDYYNEQFF
CDR3nt: TGTGCCAGCAGTCCCGACTACTACAATGAGCAGTTCTTC

j_gene: TRBJ1-6
abundance: few
v_gene: TRBV5-1
d_gene: -
CDR3aa: CASSLTGIGTPLHF
CDR3nt: TGCGCCAGCAGCTTGACAGGGATCGGCACACCCCTCCACTTT

j_gene: TRBJ2-3
abundance: -
v_gene: TRBV10-3
d_gene: TRBD1
CDR3aa: CAISEPGQGADTQYF
CDR3nt: TGTGCCATCAGTGAGCCGGGACAGGGGGCCGATACGCAGTATTTT

j_gene: TRBJ2-3
abundance: -
v_gene: TRBV4-3
d_gene: TRBD2
CDR3aa: CASSQGTSRDTDTQYF
CDR3nt: TGCGCCAGCAGCCAAGGGACTAGCCGAGACACAGATACGCAGTATTTT

j_gene: TRBJ1-1
abundance: -
v_gene: TRBV20-1
d_gene: TRBD1
CDR3aa: CSARELTGKRNTEAFF
CDR3nt: TGCAGTGCTAGAGAATTGACAGGGAAAAGGAACACTGAAGCTTTCTTT

j_gene: TRBJ2-3
abundance: few
v_gene: TRBV6-1
d_gene: TRBD2
CDR3aa: CASGLSGSADTQYF
CDR3nt: TGTGCCAGCGGACTTAGCGGGAGTGCAGATACGCAGTATTTT